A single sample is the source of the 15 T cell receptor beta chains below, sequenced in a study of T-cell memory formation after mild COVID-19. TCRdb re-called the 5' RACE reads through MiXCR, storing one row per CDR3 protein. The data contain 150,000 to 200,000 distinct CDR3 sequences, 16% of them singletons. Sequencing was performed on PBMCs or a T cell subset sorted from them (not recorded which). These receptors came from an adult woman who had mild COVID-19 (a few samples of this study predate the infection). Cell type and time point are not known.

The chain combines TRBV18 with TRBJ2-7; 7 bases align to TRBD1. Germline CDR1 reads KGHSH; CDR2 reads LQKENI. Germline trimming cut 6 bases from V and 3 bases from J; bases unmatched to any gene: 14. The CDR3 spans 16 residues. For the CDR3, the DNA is TGTGCCAGCTCCCGGTCCCAGTCGGCAGGGGGCTACGAGCAGTACTTC. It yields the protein CASSRSQSAGGYEQYF. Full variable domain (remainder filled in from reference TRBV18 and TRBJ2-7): NAGVMQNPRHLVRRRGQEARLRCSPMKGHSHVYWYRQLPEEGLKFMVYLQKENIIDESGMPKERFSAEFPKEGPSILRIQQVVRGDSAAYFCASSRSQSAGGYEQYFGPGTRLTVT.

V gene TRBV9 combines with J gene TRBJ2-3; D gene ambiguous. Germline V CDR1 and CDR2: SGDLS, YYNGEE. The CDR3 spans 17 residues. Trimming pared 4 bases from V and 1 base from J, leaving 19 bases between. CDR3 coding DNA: TGTGCCAGCAGCTTGAGGAGTGGGAACCTCGGCACAGATACGCAGTATTTT. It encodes CASSLRSGNLGTDTQYF.

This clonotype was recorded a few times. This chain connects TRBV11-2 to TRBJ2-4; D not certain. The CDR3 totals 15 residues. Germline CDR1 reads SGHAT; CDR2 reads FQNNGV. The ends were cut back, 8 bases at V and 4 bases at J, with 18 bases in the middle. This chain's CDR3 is CASAQAFSAKNIQYF. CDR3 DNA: TGTGCCAGCGCTCAAGCGTTTTCTGCTAAAAACATTCAGTACTTC.

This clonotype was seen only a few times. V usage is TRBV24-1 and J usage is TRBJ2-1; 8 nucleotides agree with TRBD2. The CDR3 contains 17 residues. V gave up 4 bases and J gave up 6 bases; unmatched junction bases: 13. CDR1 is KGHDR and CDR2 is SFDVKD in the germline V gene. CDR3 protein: CATSESRGGRFINEQFF. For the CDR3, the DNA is TGTGCCACCAGTGAGTCCCGAGGCGGGAGGTTTATCAATGAGCAGTTCTTC.

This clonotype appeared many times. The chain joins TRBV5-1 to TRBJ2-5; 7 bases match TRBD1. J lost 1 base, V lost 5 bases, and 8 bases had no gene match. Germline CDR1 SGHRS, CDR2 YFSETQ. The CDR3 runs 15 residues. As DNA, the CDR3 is TGCGCCAGCAGTCCACAGGGGACGTCCCAAGAGACCCAGTACTTC. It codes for CASSPQGTSQETQYF.

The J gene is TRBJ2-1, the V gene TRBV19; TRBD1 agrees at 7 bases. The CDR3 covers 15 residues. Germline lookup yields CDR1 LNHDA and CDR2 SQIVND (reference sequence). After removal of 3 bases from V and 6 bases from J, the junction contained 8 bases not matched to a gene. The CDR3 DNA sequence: TGTGCCAGTAGTATCACCGGGACAGTTGGCAATGAGCAGTTCTTC. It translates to CASSITGTVGNEQFF.

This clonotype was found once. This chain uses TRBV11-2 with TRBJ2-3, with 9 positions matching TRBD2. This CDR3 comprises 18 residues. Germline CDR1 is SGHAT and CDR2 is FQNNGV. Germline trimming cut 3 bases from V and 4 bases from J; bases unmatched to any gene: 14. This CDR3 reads CASSFDGSGSSFADTQYF. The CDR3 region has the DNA TGTGCCAGCAGCTTTGATGGTAGCGGGAGTTCTTTTGCAGATACGCAGTATTTT. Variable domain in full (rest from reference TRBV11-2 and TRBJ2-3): EAGVAQSPRYKIIEKRQSVAFWCNPISGHATLYWYQQILGQGPKLLIQFQNNGVVDDSQLPKDRFSAERLKGVDSTLKIQPAKLEDSAVYLCASSFDGSGSSFADTQYFGPGTRLTVL.

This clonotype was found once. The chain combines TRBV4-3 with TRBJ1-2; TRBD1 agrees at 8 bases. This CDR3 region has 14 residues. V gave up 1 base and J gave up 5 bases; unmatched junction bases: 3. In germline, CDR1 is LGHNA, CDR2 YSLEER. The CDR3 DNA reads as TGCGCCAGCAGCCAAGCCGGGACAGGTTATGGCTACACCTTC. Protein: CASSQAGTGYGYTF.

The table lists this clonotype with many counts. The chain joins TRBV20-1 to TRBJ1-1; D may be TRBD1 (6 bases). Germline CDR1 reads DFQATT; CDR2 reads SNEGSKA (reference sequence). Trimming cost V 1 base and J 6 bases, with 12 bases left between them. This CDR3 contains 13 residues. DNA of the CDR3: TGCAGTGCTAGAGCCCGGGGGCGGCCTGAAGCTTTCTTT. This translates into CSARARGRPEAFF.

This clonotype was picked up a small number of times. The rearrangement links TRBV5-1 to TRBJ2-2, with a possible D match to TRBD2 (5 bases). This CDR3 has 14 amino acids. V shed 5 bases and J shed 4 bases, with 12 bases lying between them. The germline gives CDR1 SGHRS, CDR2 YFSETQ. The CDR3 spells CASSEGLSTGELFF. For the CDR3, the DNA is TGCGCCAGCAGTGAGGGTTTAAGCACCGGGGAGCTGTTTTTT.

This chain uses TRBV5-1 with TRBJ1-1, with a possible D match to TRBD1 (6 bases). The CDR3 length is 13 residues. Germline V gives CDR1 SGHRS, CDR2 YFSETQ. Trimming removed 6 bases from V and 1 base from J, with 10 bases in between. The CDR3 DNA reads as TGCGCCAGCAACCAAGGGGGGAACACTGAAGCTTTCTTT. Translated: CASNQGGNTEAFF.

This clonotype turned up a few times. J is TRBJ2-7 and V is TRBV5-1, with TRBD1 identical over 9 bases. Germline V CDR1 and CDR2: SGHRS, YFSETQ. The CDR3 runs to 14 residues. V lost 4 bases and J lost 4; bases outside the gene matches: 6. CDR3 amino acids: CASSAQGQGYEQYF. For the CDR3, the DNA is TGCGCCAGCAGCGCCCAGGGACAGGGATACGAGCAGTACTTC.

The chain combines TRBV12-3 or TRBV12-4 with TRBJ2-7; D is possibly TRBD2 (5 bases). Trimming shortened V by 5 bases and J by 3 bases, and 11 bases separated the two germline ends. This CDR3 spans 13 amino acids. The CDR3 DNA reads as TGTGCCAGCAGTATGCACCGGGACTACGAGCAGTACTTC. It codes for CASSMHRDYEQYF.

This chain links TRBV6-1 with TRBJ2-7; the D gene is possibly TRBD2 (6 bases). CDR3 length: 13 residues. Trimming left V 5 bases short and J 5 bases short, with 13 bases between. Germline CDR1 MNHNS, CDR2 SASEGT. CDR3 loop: CASSQEGIHEQYF. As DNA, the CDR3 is TGTGCCAGCAGTCAGGAGGGAATCCACGAGCAGTACTTC.

CDR3 nucleotide sequence: TGTGCCAGCAGCTCAGGGGGACAGGGACAAGAGACCCAGTACTTC. This codes for CASSSGGQGQETQYF. The V call is TRBV7-6, the J call TRBJ2-5, with TRBD1 identical over 9 bases. Trimming at V came to 4 bases and at J to 2 bases, leaving 5 bases not matched to a gene. The CDR3 consists of 15 residues. The germline CDR1 and CDR2 sequences are SGHVS and FNYEAQ.